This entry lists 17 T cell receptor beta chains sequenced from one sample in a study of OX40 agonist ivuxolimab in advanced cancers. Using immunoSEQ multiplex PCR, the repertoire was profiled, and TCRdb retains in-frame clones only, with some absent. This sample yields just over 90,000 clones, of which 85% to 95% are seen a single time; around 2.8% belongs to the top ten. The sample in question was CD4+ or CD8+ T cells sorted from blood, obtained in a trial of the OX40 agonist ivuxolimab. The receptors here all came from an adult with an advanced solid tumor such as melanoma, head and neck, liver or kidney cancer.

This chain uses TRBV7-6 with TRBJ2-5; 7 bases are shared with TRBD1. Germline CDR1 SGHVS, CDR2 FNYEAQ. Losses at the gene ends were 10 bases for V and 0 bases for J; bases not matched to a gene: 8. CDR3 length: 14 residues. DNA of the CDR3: TGTGCCACCAGGGACAGAGTGCACCAAGAGACCCAGTACTTC. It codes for CATRDRVHQETQYF.

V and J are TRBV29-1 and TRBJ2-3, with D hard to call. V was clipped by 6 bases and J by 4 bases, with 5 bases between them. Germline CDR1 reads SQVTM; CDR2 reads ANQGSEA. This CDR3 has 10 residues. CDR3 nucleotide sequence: TGCAGCGTCCTCGCAGATACGCAGTATTTT. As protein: CSVLADTQYF.

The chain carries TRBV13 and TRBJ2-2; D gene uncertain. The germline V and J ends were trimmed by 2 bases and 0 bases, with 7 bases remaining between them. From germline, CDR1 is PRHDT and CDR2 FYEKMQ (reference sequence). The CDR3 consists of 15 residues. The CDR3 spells CASSLQETNTGELFF. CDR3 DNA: TGTGCCAGCAGCTTACAAGAAACGAACACCGGGGAGCTGTTTTTT.

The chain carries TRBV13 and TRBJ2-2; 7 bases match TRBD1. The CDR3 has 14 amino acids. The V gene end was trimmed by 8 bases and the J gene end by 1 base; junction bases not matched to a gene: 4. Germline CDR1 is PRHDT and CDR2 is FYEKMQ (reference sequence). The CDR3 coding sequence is TGTGCCAGCGGCACAGGGGTGAACACCGGGGAGCTGTTTTTT. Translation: CASGTGVNTGELFF. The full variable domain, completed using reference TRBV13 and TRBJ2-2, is AAGVIQSPRHLIKEKRETATLKCYPIPRHDTVYWYQQGPGQDPQFLISFYEKMQSDKGSIPDRFSAQQFSDYHSELNMSSLELGDSALYFCASGTGVNTGELFFGEGSRLTVL.

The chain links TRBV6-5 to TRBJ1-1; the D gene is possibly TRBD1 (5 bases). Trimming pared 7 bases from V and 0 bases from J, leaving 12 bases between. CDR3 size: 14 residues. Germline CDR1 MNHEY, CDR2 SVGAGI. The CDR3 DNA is TGTGCCAGCACCCTGACAGTCATGAACACTGAAGCTTTCTTT. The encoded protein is CASTLTVMNTEAFF.

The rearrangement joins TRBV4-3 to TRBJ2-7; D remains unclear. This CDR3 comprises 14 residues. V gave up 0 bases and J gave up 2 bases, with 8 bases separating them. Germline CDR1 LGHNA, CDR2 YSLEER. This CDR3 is CASSQDISPYEQYF. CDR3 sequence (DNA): TGCGCCAGCAGCCAAGATATTTCTCCCTACGAGCAGTACTTC.

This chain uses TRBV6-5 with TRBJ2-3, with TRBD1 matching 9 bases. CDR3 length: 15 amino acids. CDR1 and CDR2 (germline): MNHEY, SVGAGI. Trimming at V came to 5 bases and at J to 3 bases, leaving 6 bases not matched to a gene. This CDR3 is CASSRQGGVTDTQYF. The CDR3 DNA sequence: TGTGCCAGCAGTCGACAGGGGGGAGTGACAGATACGCAGTATTTT.

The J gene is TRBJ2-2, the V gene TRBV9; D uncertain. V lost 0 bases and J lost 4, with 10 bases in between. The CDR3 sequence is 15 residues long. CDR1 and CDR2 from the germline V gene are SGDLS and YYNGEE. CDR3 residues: CASSVEESPTGELFF. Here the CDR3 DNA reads TGTGCCAGCAGCGTAGAAGAGAGTCCCACCGGGGAGCTGTTTTTT.

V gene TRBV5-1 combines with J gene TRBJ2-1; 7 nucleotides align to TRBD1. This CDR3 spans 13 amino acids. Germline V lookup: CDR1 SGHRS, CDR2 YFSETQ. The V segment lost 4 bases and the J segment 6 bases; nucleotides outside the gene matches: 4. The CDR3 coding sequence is TGCGCCAGCAGCGTCGACAGGGCCAATGAGCAGTTCTTC. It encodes CASSVDRANEQFF.

The CDR3 spells CASNNGFSTEAFF. CDR3 DNA: TGTGCCAGCAACAACGGCTTCTCCACTGAAGCTTTCTTT. The chain employs TRBV6-5 and TRBJ1-1, with unresolved D. This CDR3 has 13 residues. Germline CDR1 is MNHEY and CDR2 is SVGAGI. Trimming removed 7 bases at V and 4 bases at J, with 13 bases between.

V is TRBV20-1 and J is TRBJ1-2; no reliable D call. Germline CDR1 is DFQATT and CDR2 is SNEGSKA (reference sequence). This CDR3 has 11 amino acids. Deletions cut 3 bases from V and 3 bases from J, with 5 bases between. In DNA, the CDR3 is TGCAGTGCTAGGAGGTACTATGGCTACACCTTC. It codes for CSARRYYGYTF.

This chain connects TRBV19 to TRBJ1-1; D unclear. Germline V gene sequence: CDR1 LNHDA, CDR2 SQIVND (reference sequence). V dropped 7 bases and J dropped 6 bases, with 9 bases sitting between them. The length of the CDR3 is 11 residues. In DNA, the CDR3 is TGTGCCAGTATGCGTGGGGCTGAAGCTTTCTTT. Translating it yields CASMRGAEAFF.

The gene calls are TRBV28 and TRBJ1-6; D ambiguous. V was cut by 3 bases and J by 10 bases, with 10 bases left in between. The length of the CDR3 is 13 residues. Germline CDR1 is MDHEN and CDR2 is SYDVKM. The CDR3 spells CASSFERRSPLHF. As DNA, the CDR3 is TGTGCCAGCAGTTTTGAGAGAAGATCACCCCTCCACTTT.

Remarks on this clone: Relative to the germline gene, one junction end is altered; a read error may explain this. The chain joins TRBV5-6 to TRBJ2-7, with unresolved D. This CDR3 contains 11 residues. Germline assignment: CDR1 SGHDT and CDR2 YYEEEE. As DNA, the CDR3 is TGTGCCAGCAGCTTCTCCTACGGGCAGTACTTC. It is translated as CASSFSYGQYF.

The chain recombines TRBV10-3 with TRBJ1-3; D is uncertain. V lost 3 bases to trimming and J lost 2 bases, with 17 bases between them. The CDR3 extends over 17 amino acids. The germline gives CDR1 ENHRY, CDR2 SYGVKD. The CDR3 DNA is TGTGCCATCAGTGACTTCAGCCCATCCCTCCCTGGAAACACCATATATTTT. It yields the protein CAISDFSPSLPGNTIYF.

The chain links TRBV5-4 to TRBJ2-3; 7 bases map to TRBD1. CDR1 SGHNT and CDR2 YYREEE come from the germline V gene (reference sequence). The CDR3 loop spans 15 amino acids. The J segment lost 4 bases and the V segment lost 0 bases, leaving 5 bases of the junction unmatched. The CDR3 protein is CASSLGRGSADTQYF. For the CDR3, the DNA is TGTGCCAGCAGCTTGGGCAGGGGGTCGGCAGATACGCAGTATTTT.

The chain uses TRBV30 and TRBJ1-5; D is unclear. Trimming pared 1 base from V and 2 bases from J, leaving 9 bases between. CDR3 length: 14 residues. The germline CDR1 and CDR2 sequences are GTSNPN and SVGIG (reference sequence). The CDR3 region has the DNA TGTGCCTGGAGTGAGACAAGCGGCAATCAGCCCCAGCATTTT. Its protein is CAWSETSGNQPQHF.